This TCR beta chain was retrieved from a study of tumor-infiltrating lymphocytes in primary liver carcinoma. Overall study findings and caveats: Reduced overlap was seen in tumor-adjacent and tumor-blood pairs versus tumor region pairs.

The authors made TCR beta cDNA from roughly 480 ng total RNA with a constant-region primer. Libraries for TCR beta were built through three nested multiplex PCR rounds, which together made up a slightly modified ARM-PCR procedure. TCRdb re-called the multiplex PCR reads with MiXCR, one entry per CDR3 protein. The top ten clones hold 40% to 45% of a sample with about 60,000 distinct CDR3 sequences, over 60% of them seen once. For this clonotype: Its target is unknown.

Without any cell sorting, roughly 17-31 mg of bulk tissue yielded co-extracted RNA and DNA. Primary liver carcinomas in the patients were surgically resected. The sample consisted of liver tumor tissue from sampling region 4. The subset: tumor region T4, right-lateral pole. The sequence was collected from a man aged 40-49 years with primary liver carcinoma and hepatitis B virus infection.

The CDR3 coding sequence is TGTGCCATCCGCCGGACAGGAGCGGGCACAGATACGCAGTATTTT. Amino acid sequence: CAIRRTGAGTDTQYF. The chain employs TRBV11-2 and TRBJ2-3; 7 bases are a match to TRBD1. Germline values: CDR1 SGHAT, CDR2 FQNNGV. After removal of 10 bases from V and 1 base from J, the junction contained 11 bases not matched to a gene. CDR3 length equals 15 residues.